A selection of T cell receptor beta chains follows, all from one sample in a study of T cells in lung cancer brain metastases. Sequencing used immunoSEQ multiplex PCR; TCRdb keeps in-frame clones, though not all of them. Of about 6,700 clones in the sample, about nine tenths were seen once. Material: tumor tissue from the primary lung tumor. Receptor source: a man aged 45-60 years with non-small cell lung cancer. CDR3s include the opening cysteine and the closing phenylalanine or tryptophan. Each record gives: clone size, J gene, V gene, CDR3 length, D gene, CDR3 protein, CDR3 DNA. A D gene is named only where the DNA matches it firmly. Rows give clone size only sometimes, using once, few, many, or a class for an expanded clone.

abundance: .; j_gene: TRBJ1-5; v_gene: TRBV15; len: 16; d_gene: .; CDR3aa: CATSREGLMSNQPQHF; CDR3nt: TGTGCCACCAGCAGGGAGGGACTGATGAGCAATCAGCCCCAGCATTTT
abundance: once; j_gene: TRBJ2-1; v_gene: TRBV5-1; len: 15; d_gene: .; CDR3aa: CASSLAWGTYNEQFF; CDR3nt: TGCGCCAGCAGCTTGGCCTGGGGGACCTACAATGAGCAGTTCTTC
abundance: .; j_gene: TRBJ1-2; v_gene: TRBV6-5; len: 12; d_gene: .; CDR3aa: CASSPLRGAYTF; CDR3nt: TGTGCCAGCAGTCCCCTCAGGGGAGCCTACACCTTC
abundance: .; j_gene: TRBJ1-1; v_gene: TRBV6-5; len: 15; d_gene: TRBD1; CDR3aa: CASSSRTGGHTEAFF; CDR3nt: TGTGCCAGCAGTTCCCGGACAGGGGGCCACACTGAAGCTTTCTTT
abundance: .; j_gene: TRBJ2-2; v_gene: TRBV9; len: 16; d_gene: TRBD1; CDR3aa: CASSTQTGGLSGELFF; CDR3nt: TGTGCCAGCAGCACCCAGACAGGGGGACTCTCCGGGGAGCTGTTTTTT
abundance: .; j_gene: TRBJ1-1; v_gene: TRBV11-2; len: 12; d_gene: .; CDR3aa: CASSLQNTEAFF; CDR3nt: TGTGCCAGCAGCTTACAAAACACTGAAGCTTTCTTT
abundance: .; j_gene: TRBJ1-6; v_gene: TRBV27; len: 18; d_gene: .; CDR3aa: CASSLRKHQSSYNSPLHF; CDR3nt: TGTGCCAGCAGTTTACGGAAACACCAGAGCTCCTATAATTCACCCCTCCACTTT
abundance: .; j_gene: TRBJ1-6; v_gene: TRBV30; len: 13; d_gene: .; CDR3aa: CAWSPTVNSPLHF; CDR3nt: TGTGCCTGGAGCCCAACGGTAAATTCACCCCTCCACTTT
abundance: .; j_gene: TRBJ1-1; v_gene: TRBV18; len: 16; d_gene: .; CDR3aa: CASSKKQTNMNTEAFF; CDR3nt: TGTGCCAGCTCAAAAAAGCAAACAAATATGAACACTGAAGCTTTCTTT
abundance: .; j_gene: TRBJ2-7; v_gene: TRBV19; len: 13; d_gene: TRBD1; CDR3aa: CASSPGQDYEQYF; CDR3nt: TGTGCCAGTAGTCCCGGACAGGACTACGAGCAGTACTTC
abundance: .; j_gene: TRBJ2-5; v_gene: TRBV7-9; len: 15; d_gene: .; CDR3aa: CASSLAGGGRETQYF; CDR3nt: TGTGCCAGCAGCTTAGCGGGGGGCGGGCGAGAGACCCAGTACTTC
abundance: .; j_gene: TRBJ2-1; v_gene: TRBV30; len: 11; d_gene: .; CDR3aa: CAWRWESEQFF; CDR3nt: TGTGCCTGGAGATGGGAGTCCGAGCAGTTCTTC
abundance: .; j_gene: TRBJ1-4; v_gene: TRBV6-5; len: 14; d_gene: TRBD1; CDR3aa: CASSLTGTNEKLFF; CDR3nt: TGTGCCAGCAGCCTGACAGGGACTAATGAAAAACTGTTTTTT
abundance: .; j_gene: TRBJ2-1; v_gene: TRBV6-5; len: 16; d_gene: TRBD2; CDR3aa: CASSSRQAGRYNEQFF; CDR3nt: TGTGCCAGCAGTTCACGACAAGCGGGACGTTACAATGAGCAGTTCTTC
abundance: .; j_gene: TRBJ2-3; v_gene: TRBV19; len: 12; d_gene: .; CDR3aa: CASSPRGDTQYF; CDR3nt: TGTGCCAGTAGTCCCCGGGGAGATACGCAGTATTTT
abundance: .; j_gene: TRBJ2-3; v_gene: TRBV4-1; len: 15; d_gene: .; CDR3aa: CASSQDPGPPHTQYF; CDR3nt: TGCGCCAGCAGCCAAGATCCGGGCCCCCCACATACGCAGTATTTT
abundance: .; j_gene: TRBJ1-5; v_gene: TRBV6-1; len: 12; d_gene: .; CDR3aa: CASSEVRQPQHF; CDR3nt: TGTGCCAGCAGTGAAGTCAGGCAGCCCCAGCATTTT
abundance: .; j_gene: TRBJ2-1; v_gene: TRBV15; len: 17; d_gene: TRBD1; CDR3aa: CATSRVTGTGIYNEQFF; CDR3nt: TGTGCCACCAGCAGAGTAACCGGGACAGGGATCTACAATGAGCAGTTCTTC
abundance: .; j_gene: TRBJ1-2; v_gene: TRBV5-1; len: 15; d_gene: .; CDR3aa: CASSLAAELGYGYTF; CDR3nt: TGCGCCAGCAGCTTGGCGGCAGAGCTAGGCTATGGCTACACCTTC
abundance: .; j_gene: TRBJ1-2; v_gene: TRBV9; len: 15; d_gene: .; CDR3aa: CASSVGVGGTYGYTF; CDR3nt: TGTGCCAGCAGCGTAGGGGTCGGGGGAACATATGGCTACACCTTC
abundance: .; j_gene: TRBJ1-2; v_gene: TRBV5-1; len: 15; d_gene: .; CDR3aa: CASSPSLESPQGYTF; CDR3nt: TGCGCCAGCAGCCCAAGTCTAGAATCTCCACAAGGCTACACCTTC
abundance: few; j_gene: TRBJ1-1; v_gene: TRBV11-1; len: 13; d_gene: .; CDR3aa: CASSFGPNTEAFF; CDR3nt: TGTGCCAGCAGCTTCGGACCGAACACTGAAGCTTTCTTT
abundance: .; j_gene: TRBJ2-3; v_gene: TRBV5-5; len: 15; d_gene: .; CDR3aa: CASSLSVEVTDTQYF; CDR3nt: TGTGCCAGCAGCTTGTCAGTCGAAGTCACAGATACGCAGTATTTT
abundance: .; j_gene: TRBJ1-2; v_gene: TRBV6-1; len: 12; d_gene: .; CDR3aa: CASSEINYGYTF; CDR3nt: TGTGCCAGCAGTGAGATCAACTATGGCTACACCTTC
abundance: few; j_gene: TRBJ2-2; v_gene: TRBV4-1; len: 17; d_gene: .; CDR3aa: CASSQAMTVHYTGELFF; CDR3nt: TGCGCCAGCAGCCAAGCCATGACAGTGCATTACACCGGGGAGCTGTTTTTT
abundance: .; j_gene: TRBJ2-6; v_gene: TRBV19; len: 16; d_gene: .; CDR3aa: CASSMRTQGWANVLTF; CDR3nt: TGTGCCAGTAGTATGCGGACACAGGGTTGGGCCAACGTCCTGACTTTC
abundance: .; j_gene: TRBJ2-7; v_gene: TRBV5-1; len: 15; d_gene: .; CDR3aa: CASSLALDTGSEQYF; CDR3nt: TGCGCCAGCAGCTTGGCCCTGGACACCGGGTCCGAGCAGTACTTC
abundance: .; j_gene: TRBJ1-6; v_gene: TRBV30; len: 17; d_gene: .; CDR3aa: CAWSVWGQNSYNSPLHF; CDR3nt: TGTGCCTGGAGTGTATGGGGGCAGAATTCTTATAATTCACCCCTCCACTTT
abundance: .; j_gene: TRBJ1-1; v_gene: TRBV5-4; len: 15; d_gene: .; CDR3aa: CASSLDGSMNTEAFF; CDR3nt: TGTGCCAGCAGCTTGGACGGGAGCATGAACACTGAAGCTTTCTTT
abundance: .; j_gene: TRBJ1-1; v_gene: TRBV18; len: 14; d_gene: .; CDR3aa: CASSPPAGSTEAFF; CDR3nt: TGTGCCAGCTCACCACCGGCGGGAAGCACTGAAGCTTTTTTT
abundance: .; j_gene: TRBJ2-3; v_gene: TRBV9; len: 15; d_gene: .; CDR3aa: CASSEQGSSADTQYF; CDR3nt: TGTGCCAGCAGCGAACAGGGTAGTAGTGCAGATACGCAGTATTTT
abundance: .; j_gene: TRBJ2-6; v_gene: TRBV7-9; len: 17; d_gene: .; CDR3aa: CASSSDLKASGANVLTF; CDR3nt: TGTGCCAGCAGCTCAGATCTAAAAGCCTCTGGGGCCAACGTCCTGACTTTC
abundance: .; j_gene: TRBJ1-5; v_gene: TRBV2; len: 14; d_gene: .; CDR3aa: CASSEGWYRSALHF; CDR3nt: TGTGCCAGCAGTGAAGGGTGGTACCGGTCGGCTCTGCATTTT
abundance: large; j_gene: TRBJ2-2; v_gene: TRBV5-6; len: 14; d_gene: .; CDR3aa: CASSLVPVTGELFF; CDR3nt: TGTGCCAGCAGCTTGGTGCCGGTCACCGGGGAGCTGTTTTTT
abundance: .; j_gene: TRBJ2-7; v_gene: TRBV5-1; len: 16; d_gene: TRBD2; CDR3aa: CASSFTLAGALHEQYF; CDR3nt: TGCGCCAGCAGCTTTACATTAGCGGGGGCTTTACACGAGCAGTACTTC
abundance: .; j_gene: TRBJ1-1; v_gene: TRBV12-5; len: 18; d_gene: TRBD1; CDR3aa: CASGRGLVPGQGNTEAFF; CDR3nt: TGTGCTAGTGGCCGGGGGCTCGTACCGGGACAGGGGAACACTGAAGCTTTCTTT
abundance: .; j_gene: TRBJ2-2; v_gene: TRBV18; len: 16; d_gene: .; CDR3aa: CASSPFSAINTGELFF; CDR3nt: TGTGCCAGCTCACCATTTAGCGCTATCAACACCGGGGAGCTGTTTTTT
abundance: .; j_gene: TRBJ2-3; v_gene: TRBV5-1; len: 13; d_gene: .; CDR3aa: CASSTRQTDTQYF; CDR3nt: TGCGCCAGCAGCACGAGACAGACAGATACGCAGTATTTT
abundance: few; j_gene: TRBJ1-2; v_gene: TRBV6-5; len: 14; d_gene: .; CDR3aa: CASKRVAADYGYTF; CDR3nt: TGTGCCAGCAAAAGAGTGGCGGCCGACTATGGCTACACCTTC
abundance: .; j_gene: TRBJ2-3; v_gene: TRBV2; len: 11; d_gene: .; CDR3aa: CASTVSDTQYF; CDR3nt: TGTGCCAGCACGGTTTCAGATACGCAGTATTTT
abundance: once; j_gene: TRBJ1-5; v_gene: TRBV2; len: 16; d_gene: .; CDR3aa: CASSAFGTAVNQPQHF; CDR3nt: TGTGCCAGCAGTGCGTTCGGGACGGCAGTCAATCAGCCCCAGCATTTT
abundance: .; j_gene: TRBJ2-1; v_gene: TRBV6-6; len: 13; d_gene: .; CDR3aa: CASSYEGYNEQFF; CDR3nt: TGTGCCAGCAGTTACGAGGGATACAATGAGCAGTTCTTC
abundance: .; j_gene: TRBJ1-2; v_gene: TRBV9; len: 15; d_gene: TRBD1; CDR3aa: CASSGWDRGSYGYTF; CDR3nt: TGTGCCAGCAGCGGATGGGACAGGGGGTCCTATGGCTACACCTTC
abundance: .; j_gene: TRBJ1-2; v_gene: TRBV6-5; len: 13; d_gene: TRBD1; CDR3aa: CASSATGVNGYTF; CDR3nt: TGTGCCAGCAGTGCGACAGGGGTGAATGGCTACACCTTC
abundance: .; j_gene: TRBJ2-5; v_gene: TRBV7-2; len: 16; d_gene: TRBD2; CDR3aa: CASSLELGLAEETQYF; CDR3nt: TGTGCCAGCAGCTTAGAACTGGGACTAGCGGAAGAGACCCAGTACTTC
abundance: .; j_gene: TRBJ2-7; v_gene: TRBV5-1; len: 16; d_gene: TRBD2; CDR3aa: CASSLGGGSPSYEQYF; CDR3nt: TGCGCCAGCAGCTTGGGCGGGGGTTCCCCCTCCTACGAACAGTACTTC
abundance: .; j_gene: TRBJ1-1; v_gene: TRBV7-2; len: 14; d_gene: .; CDR3aa: CASSLGQLNTEAFF; CDR3nt: TGTGCCAGCAGCTTAGGACAGTTGAACACTGAAGCTTTCTTT
abundance: few; j_gene: TRBJ2-3; v_gene: TRBV30; len: 13; d_gene: .; CDR3aa: CAWSATGWDTQYF; CDR3nt: TGTGCCTGGAGTGCTACAGGGTGGGATACGCAGTATTTT
abundance: once; j_gene: TRBJ2-3; v_gene: TRBV9; len: 12; d_gene: .; CDR3aa: CASSGDTDTQYF; CDR3nt: TGTGCCAGCAGCGGAGACACAGATACGCAGTATTTT
abundance: .; j_gene: TRBJ2-2; v_gene: TRBV4-2; len: 13; d_gene: .; CDR3aa: CASSQEGIGELFF; CDR3nt: TGTGCCAGCAGCCAAGAAGGGATTGGGGAGCTGTTTTTT
abundance: .; j_gene: TRBJ2-1; v_gene: TRBV30; len: 16; d_gene: TRBD2; CDR3aa: CAWSVHGRGFWNEQFF; CDR3nt: TGTGCCTGGAGTGTACACGGGCGGGGGTTTTGGAATGAGCAGTTCTTC
abundance: .; j_gene: TRBJ1-2; v_gene: TRBV5-1; len: 14; d_gene: .; CDR3aa: CASSLAETDYGYTF; CDR3nt: TGCGCCAGCAGCTTGGCCGAGACAGACTATGGCTACACCTTC
abundance: .; j_gene: TRBJ1-2; v_gene: TRBV19; len: 17; d_gene: TRBD1; CDR3aa: CASSKAHRDRGNYGYTF; CDR3nt: TGTGCCAGTAGTAAAGCCCACCGGGACAGGGGTAACTATGGCTACACCTTC
abundance: .; j_gene: TRBJ2-7; v_gene: TRBV4-1; len: 15; d_gene: .; CDR3aa: CASSQDSKSAYEQYF; CDR3nt: TGCGCCAGCAGCCAAGATAGTAAAAGTGCGTACGAGCAGTACTTC
abundance: .; j_gene: TRBJ2-6; v_gene: TRBV19; len: 13; d_gene: .; CDR3aa: CASNIGLFNVLTF; CDR3nt: TGTGCCAGTAACATAGGGCTTTTTAACGTCCTGACTTTC
abundance: .; j_gene: TRBJ2-7; v_gene: TRBV28; len: 12; d_gene: .; CDR3aa: CASSGWSYEQYF; CDR3nt: TGTGCCAGCAGTGGGTGGAGTTACGAGCAGTACTTC
abundance: .; j_gene: TRBJ2-3; v_gene: TRBV19; len: 12; d_gene: .; CDR3aa: CASSMGTDTQYF; CDR3nt: TGTGCCAGTAGTATGGGAACAGATACGCAATATTTT
abundance: few; j_gene: TRBJ2-7; v_gene: TRBV4-3; len: 13; d_gene: .; CDR3aa: CASSQEQGYEQYF; CDR3nt: TGCGCCAGCAGCCAAGAACAGGGCTACGAGCAGTACTTC
abundance: .; j_gene: TRBJ1-1; v_gene: TRBV7-8; len: 14; d_gene: .; CDR3aa: CASSLAQGRTEAFF; CDR3nt: TGTGCCAGCAGCTTAGCGCAGGGCCGGACTGAAGCTTTCTTT